Following are 22 T cell receptor beta chains from one sample sequenced in a study of long-term antiretroviral therapy in people with HIV. Runs used v3.0 of the immunoSEQ assay and were done at survey level. The protocol was immunoSEQ multiplex PCR, while the TCRdb copy is restricted to in-frame clones and leaves out a portion. The sample carries under 45,000 clones, about 86% recorded once. The material was unsorted PBMCs, obtained 1.2 years after starting antiretroviral therapy. The source of these receptors is a woman aged 45-65 years with HIV.

This clone has a single count. This chain joins TRBV7-9 and TRBJ2-3; 8 positions agree with TRBD2. CDR1 is SEHNR and CDR2 is FQNEAQ in the germline V gene (reference sequence). Trimming at V came to 3 bases and at J to 4 bases, leaving 3 bases not matched to a gene. This CDR3 has 14 residues. CDR3 DNA: TGTGCCAGCAGCTTCGGGGGGGTTTCAGATACGCAGTATTTT. This gives the protein CASSFGGVSDTQYF.

The V and J genes are TRBV7-6 and TRBJ1-1; D gene unclear. Germline CDR1 reads SGHVS; CDR2 reads FNYEAQ. V was shortened by 5 bases and J by 0 bases, with 10 bases between the two germline ends. There are 14 residues in the CDR3. CDR3 in DNA: TGTGCCAGCAGCACGAACACACTGAACACTGAAGCTTTCTTT. This translates into CASSTNTLNTEAFF. The whole variable domain, filled in from reference TRBV7-6 and TRBJ1-1, reads GAGVSQSPRYKVTKRGQDVALRCDPISGHVSLYWYRQALGQGPEFLTYFNYEAQQDKSGLPNDRFSAERPEGSISTLTIQRTEQRDSAMYRCASSTNTLNTEAFFGQGTRLTVV.

The chain has TRBV30 and TRBJ1-2, with D unresolved. V was cut by 2 bases and J by 7 bases, with 8 bases left in between. CDR1 and CDR2 (germline): GTSNPN, SVGIG (reference sequence). The CDR3 length is 11 residues. The DNA for the CDR3 is TGTGCCTGGAGTAATAAGGGTGGCTACACCTTC. Translating it yields CAWSNKGGYTF.

The V call is TRBV11-3, the J call TRBJ2-3; 10 bases fit TRBD2. Germline lookup yields CDR1 SGHNT and CDR2 YENEEA. This CDR3 is built from 18 residues. The V gene end was trimmed by 8 bases and the J gene end by 7 bases; junction bases not matched to a gene: 21. The CDR3 nucleotides read TGTGCCAGCGGGATTCAACTCGGGGTAGCGGGGGGAACCCATACGCAGTATTTT. This translates into CASGIQLGVAGGTHTQYF.

In nucleotides, the CDR3 is TGTGCCAGCAGTCCTATCCTACACGGAGAAGCTTTCTTT. This sequence encodes CASSPILHGEAFF. This chain joins TRBV6-6 and TRBJ1-1; no clear D gene. The CDR3 sequence is 13 residues long. Between the trimmed V and J ends, which lost 5 bases and 8 bases, there was a span of 15 bases. Germline V CDR1 and CDR2: MNHNY, SVGAGI (reference sequence).

The chain has TRBV27 and TRBJ1-6, with D tentatively TRBD1 (6 bases). V was shortened by 7 bases and J by 9 bases, with 16 bases between the two germline ends. Germline V gene lookup returns CDR1 MNHEY and CDR2 SMNVEV (reference sequence). This CDR3 spans 14 amino acids. DNA for the CDR3: TGTGCCAGCACCCGACCAGGGGATAGTTCACCCCTCCACTTT. Residues: CASTRPGDSSPLHF.

This CDR3 is CATSREQRGNTIYF. In DNA form, the CDR3 reads TGTGCCACCAGCAGAGAACAGCGTGGAAACACCATATATTTT. The V call is TRBV15, the J call TRBJ1-3; D is unresolved. Germline-derived CDR1 and CDR2 are LNHNV and YYDKDF (reference sequence). V was cut by 0 bases and J by 3 bases, with 6 bases left in between. CDR3 length equals 14 residues. Combining the CDR3 with reference TRBV15 and TRBJ1-3 gives the whole variable domain DAMVIQNPRYQVTQFGKPVTLSCSQTLNHNVMYWYQQKSSQAPKLLFHYYDKDFNNEADTPDNFQSRRPNTSFCFLDIRSPGLGDTAMYLCATSREQRGNTIYFGEGSWLTVV.

The chain combines TRBV11-2 with TRBJ2-3; D is uncertain. Germline CDR1 SGHAT, CDR2 FQNNGV. CDR3 length equals 14 residues. V lost 4 bases, J lost 0 bases, and 8 bases lay in between. The CDR3 protein is CASSSMTSTDTQYF. CDR3 DNA: TGTGCCAGCAGCTCAATGACTAGCACAGATACGCAGTATTTT.

This clone was observed once. The chain links TRBV7-8 to TRBJ1-5, with D possibly matching TRBD1 (6 bases). The CDR3 runs to 15 residues. Germline CDR1 reads SGHVS; CDR2 reads FQNEAQ. Between the trimmed V and J ends, which lost 7 bases and 2 bases, there was a span of 15 bases. CDR3 region: CASTWGQGGNQPQHF. The DNA of the CDR3 is TGTGCCAGCACCTGGGGGCAGGGAGGCAATCAGCCCCAGCATTTT.

This rearrangement joins TRBV7-9 to TRBJ2-3; D unresolved. The CDR3 consists of 12 residues. Germline loops: CDR1 SEHNR, CDR2 FQNEAQ (reference sequence). The ends were cut back, 0 bases at V and 8 bases at J, with 6 bases in the middle. CDR3 bases: TGTGCCAGCAGCTTAGCGTTAGGTACGCAGTATTTT. It yields the protein CASSLALGTQYF. Filled out from reference TRBV7-9 and TRBJ2-3, the complete variable domain reads DTGVSQNPRHKITKRGQNVTFRCDPISEHNRLYWYRQTLGQGPEFLTYFQNEAQLEKSRLLSDRFSAERPKGSFSTLEIQRTEQGDSAMYLCASSLALGTQYFGPGTRLTVL.

The chain is built from TRBV18 and TRBJ1-5; D not resolved. V shed 1 base and J shed 0 bases, with 10 bases lying between them. This CDR3 has 16 residues. In germline, CDR1 is KGHSH, CDR2 LQKENI. For the CDR3, the DNA is TGTGCCAGCTCACCACAGGCAGCGACTAGCAATCAGCCCCAGCATTTT. Its translation: CASSPQAATSNQPQHF. Filled out from reference TRBV18 and TRBJ1-5, the complete variable domain reads NAGVMQNPRHLVRRRGQEARLRCSPMKGHSHVYWYRQLPEEGLKFMVYLQKENIIDESGMPKERFSAEFPKEGPSILRIQQVVRGDSAAYFCASSPQAATSNQPQHFGDGTRLSIL.

This rearrangement joins TRBV11-3 to TRBJ2-1, with a possible D match to TRBD1 (6 bases). Germline loops: CDR1 SGHNT, CDR2 YENEEA. V lost 2 bases, J lost 0 bases, and 8 bases lay in between. The CDR3 is made up of 15 amino acids. The chain's CDR3 is CASSLRGGSYNEQFF. The CDR3 region has the DNA TGTGCCAGCAGCTTACGAGGGGGCTCCTACAATGAGCAGTTCTTC.

This chain links TRBV7-3 with TRBJ2-1; weak D call: TRBD1 (5 bases). In germline, CDR1 is SGHTA, CDR2 FQGTGA. There are 15 residues in the CDR3. V was pared by 2 bases and J by 2 bases, with 10 bases between. In nucleotides, the CDR3 is TGTGCCAGCAGCTTATTAGGGGATCCCTACAATGAGCAGTTCTTC. Translated: CASSLLGDPYNEQFF.

This clone was detected only a few times. This chain links TRBV6-9 with TRBJ2-3; no definite D call. The CDR3 runs 11 residues. CDR1 and CDR2 from the germline V gene are MNHGY and SVAAGI. V was pared by 9 bases and J by 4 bases, with 8 bases between. CDR3 residues: CASRFSDTQYF. DNA of the CDR3: TGTGCCAGTCGGTTTTCAGATACGCAGTATTTT.

This clone was recorded only once. The V gene is TRBV10-3, the J gene TRBJ2-1; 7 nucleotides line up with TRBD2. Germline V gives CDR1 ENHRY, CDR2 SYGVKD. The CDR3 is 15 amino acids. J was trimmed by 2 bases and V by 2 bases; bases with no gene match: 3. In nucleotides, the CDR3 is TGTGCCATCAGTGAGAGACTAGCCGCCTACAATGAGCAGTTCTTC. This codes for CAISERLAAYNEQFF.

V is TRBV9 and J is TRBJ2-2; 13 bases agree with TRBD2. V gave up 8 bases and J gave up 6 bases; unmatched junction bases: 10. The germline gives CDR1 SGDLS, CDR2 YYNGEE. The CDR3 runs to 16 residues. CDR3 bases: TGTGCCAGTCGTAGTACTAGCGGGGGGGTCCCCGGGGAGCTGTTTTTT. It specifies CASRSTSGGVPGELFF.

The genes are TRBV18 and TRBJ1-1; tentatively, D is TRBD1 (5 bases). Trimming cost V 6 bases and J 9 bases, with 14 bases left between them. CDR1 is KGHSH, CDR2 LQKENI, per germline. This CDR3 is 12 amino acids long. In DNA form, the CDR3 reads TGTGCCAGCTCCCCTCAGGGAGTACAAGCTTTCTTT. Residues: CASSPQGVQAFF.

The chain links TRBV4-2 to TRBJ2-1; no clear D gene. CDR3 length: 15 amino acids. Trimming left V 3 bases short and J 0 bases short, with 9 bases between. CDR1 is LGHNA and CDR2 is YNFKEQ in the germline V gene. This CDR3 is CASSHTRSSYNEQFF. In DNA, the CDR3 is TGTGCCAGCAGCCATACTCGGAGCTCCTACAATGAGCAGTTCTTC.

The gene calls are TRBV4-3 and TRBJ2-4, with D unclear. There are 17 residues in the CDR3. Trimming removed 1 base from V and 1 base from J, with 14 bases in between. Looked up from germline, CDR1 is LGHNA and CDR2 is YSLEER. In DNA form, the CDR3 reads TGCGCCAGCAGCCAAGCTCCCCCCCGTGGGGCCAAAAACATTCAGTACTTC. Residues: CASSQAPPRGAKNIQYF.

CDR3 coding DNA: TGTGCCAGCAGTTCTACAGGGGCTGGGACTGAAGCTTTCTTT. Translation: CASSSTGAGTEAFF. The chain recombines TRBV2 with TRBJ1-1; 7 bases are shared with TRBD1. V trimming: 5 bases; J trimming: 5 bases; junction bases outside the gene matches: 8. Germline values: CDR1 SNHLY, CDR2 FYNNEI. The CDR3 totals 14 residues.

The chain joins TRBV10-3 to TRBJ1-2; D gene uncertain. This CDR3 has 15 residues. V gave up 7 bases and J gave up 4 bases, with 19 bases separating them. Germline-derived CDR1 and CDR2 are ENHRY and SYGVKD. The CDR3 bases are TGTGCCATCATGAATCCAACCGGGGTTGGCTATGGCTACACCTTC. Its protein is CAIMNPTGVGYGYTF.

The chain couples TRBV4-2 to TRBJ1-5; tentatively, D is TRBD1 (5 bases). The V gene lost 2 bases and the J gene lost 1 base, with 12 bases spanning the gap. This CDR3 is built from 16 residues. Germline V gene sequence: CDR1 LGHNA, CDR2 YNFKEQ. The CDR3 DNA reads as TGTGCCAGCAGCCAACTCAGGGCGGGGAGCAATCAGCCCCAGCATTTT. Residues: CASSQLRAGSNQPQHF.